The 27 T cell receptor beta chains presented below share a single source sample, sequenced in a study of cytomegalovirus exposure and HLA in healthy donors. Use of 60 Vbeta and 13 Jbeta primers characterized the PCR. Profiled with immunoSEQ multiplex PCR; TCRdb holds only in-frame clones, not every one. In the table there are 160,000 or so clones, more than 65% of which are singletons. Sequencing was done on a sample of PBMCs. Receptors originate from a woman in her 50s in good health and CMV-seronegative.

The genes are TRBV10-3 and TRBJ1-1; tentative D call: TRBD1 (6 bases). V gave up 5 bases and J gave up 1 base, with 11 bases separating them. The germline V gene has CDR1 ENHRY and CDR2 SYGVKD. The CDR3 spans 14 residues. CDR3 sequence (DNA): TGTGCCATCAGTTCCACAGGGAAGAACACTGAAGCTTTCTTT. Translation gives CAISSTGKNTEAFF.

This clone has more than one count but fewer than ten. The chain couples TRBV6-1 to TRBJ2-3; the match to TRBD2 covers 8 bases. V lost 6 bases, J lost 2 bases, and 7 bases stayed unmatched. The CDR3 spans 15 residues. Germline CDR1 is MNHNS and CDR2 is SASEGT. The CDR3, as DNA: TGTGCCAGCAGGACGGGACTAGGAGACACAGATACGCAGTATTTT. Encoded protein: CASRTGLGDTDTQYF.

This clone was counted a single time. This chain links TRBV7-9 with TRBJ1-2; D unresolved. Germline CDR1 SEHNR, CDR2 FQNEAQ (reference sequence). This CDR3 is built from 13 residues. V was trimmed by 1 base and J by 6 bases, leaving 9 bases between them. The CDR3 sequence: CASSLGTADGYTF. CDR3 sequence (DNA): TGTGCCAGCAGCTTAGGGACTGCCGATGGCTACACCTTC.

The V gene is TRBV28, the J gene TRBJ1-2; weak D call: TRBD1 (5 bases). The CDR3 has 16 residues. Germline V gene lookup returns CDR1 MDHEN and CDR2 SYDVKM. Trimming stripped 2 bases from V and 3 bases from J, with 16 bases between. As DNA, the CDR3 is TGTGCCAGCAGTTTAGGGGCCTGGGATTTCGACTATGGCTACACCTTC. Its translation is CASSLGAWDFDYGYTF.

The J gene is TRBJ2-7, the V gene TRBV5-1, with 7 bases identical to TRBD1. The junction had 8 bases not matched to a gene; V was cut back by 0 bases and J by 5 bases. The germline CDR1 and CDR2 sequences are SGHRS and YFSETQ. The CDR3 contains 15 residues. The CDR3 DNA reads as TGCGCCAGCAGCTTGGAAAGACAGGGTTTCGACGAGCAGTACTTC. Its translation is CASSLERQGFDEQYF.

J is TRBJ1-2 and V is TRBV5-4, with TRBD1 matching over 10 bases. Trimming removed 4 bases from V and 4 bases from J; junction bases left unmatched: 10. This CDR3 spans 16 amino acids. Germline-derived CDR1 and CDR2 are SGHNT and YYREEE (reference sequence). The CDR3 DNA sequence: TGTGCCAGCAGCCTCTACGGGACAGGGGTCGGCTATGGCTACACCTTC. It specifies CASSLYGTGVGYGYTF.

The genes are TRBV2 and TRBJ2-5, with a tentative D call TRBD1 (6 bases). V was clipped by 5 bases and J by 4 bases, with 14 bases between them. Per the germline V gene, CDR1 is SNHLY and CDR2 is FYNNEI. CDR3 length: 14 amino acids. CDR3 protein: CASSPPIGGETQYF. CDR3 coding DNA: TGTGCCAGCAGTCCGCCGATAGGGGGAGAGACCCAGTACTTC.

This rearrangement joins TRBV5-6 to TRBJ2-2; maybe TRBD1 (5 bases). The germline V and J ends were trimmed by 0 bases and 2 bases, with 11 bases remaining between them. Germline V gene data show CDR1 as SGHDT and CDR2 as YYEEEE. This CDR3 comprises 16 residues. In DNA form, the CDR3 reads TGTGCCAGCAGCTTGGAAACAGGCCCTAACACCGGGGAGCTGTTTTTT. This codes for CASSLETGPNTGELFF.

This clone was recorded a few times. The genes are TRBV28 and TRBJ2-7, with D perhaps matching TRBD2 (7 bases). Deletions cut 3 bases from V and 7 bases from J, with 22 bases between. The CDR3 has 16 residues. CDR1 is MDHEN and CDR2 is SYDVKM in the germline V gene. The CDR3 is CASSFRGGGPSREQYF. The CDR3 coding sequence is TGTGCCAGCAGTTTCCGCGGGGGCGGTCCCAGTCGTGAGCAGTACTTC.

This clone was seen just once. This chain links TRBV4-3 with TRBJ1-1, with 7 positions matching TRBD1. After removal of 4 bases from V and 3 bases from J, the junction contained 5 bases not matched to a gene. Germline CDR1 and CDR2: LGHNA and YSLEER. CDR3 length equals 14 residues. The CDR3 nucleotides read TGCGCCAGCAGCCCACGCGGGACAGACACTGAAGCTTTCTTT. Translation gives CASSPRGTDTEAFF.

The CDR3 loop reads CASSILGGDSLFYGYTF. The CDR3 bases are TGTGCCAGTAGTATCCTAGGAGGGGACAGCCTTTTCTATGGCTACACCTTC. This chain joins TRBV19 and TRBJ1-2; 7 nucleotides line up with TRBD1. CDR3 size: 17 residues. The junction had 14 bases not matched to a gene; V was cut back by 3 bases and J by 4 bases. Germline assignment: CDR1 LNHDA and CDR2 SQIVND (reference sequence).

This chain links TRBV19 with TRBJ1-1; 8 nucleotides line up with TRBD1. V shed 4 bases and J 2 bases; nucleotides not matched to a gene: 9. This CDR3 comprises 16 residues. CDR1 LNHDA and CDR2 SQIVND come from the germline V gene (reference sequence). As DNA, the CDR3 is TGTGCCAGTAGTACCCGACCCGGACAGGGAAACACTGAAGCTTTCTTT. Translation: CASSTRPGQGNTEAFF. The full variable domain, with the rest looked up from reference TRBV19 and TRBJ1-1, is DGGITQSPKYLFRKEGQNVTLSCEQNLNHDAMYWYRQDPGQGLRLIYYSQIVNDFQKGDIAEGYSVSREKKESFPLTVTSAQKNPTAFYLCASSTRPGQGNTEAFFGQGTRLTVV.

The chain employs TRBV29-1 and TRBJ1-2; 7 bases agree with TRBD1. V was clipped by 7 bases and J by 1 base; unmatched bases: 12. This CDR3 has 15 amino acids. Germline loops: CDR1 SQVTM, CDR2 ANQGSEA. This CDR3 reads CSAFNLGQVNYGYTF. The CDR3, as DNA: TGCAGCGCATTTAATCTAGGACAGGTTAACTATGGCTACACCTTC. The variable domain in full, completed from reference TRBV29-1 and TRBJ1-2, reads SAVISQKPSRDICQRGTSLTIQCQVDSQVTMMFWYRQQPGQSLTLIATANQGSEATYESGFVIDKFPISRPNLTFSTLTVSNMSPEDSSIYLCSAFNLGQVNYGYTFGSGTRLTVV.

V usage is TRBV5-1 and J usage is TRBJ1-6; 7 bases are a match to TRBD1. The CDR3 is made up of 13 amino acids. With V trimmed by 4 bases and J by 7 bases, 2 bases remained unmatched. Germline CDR1 SGHRS, CDR2 YFSETQ. CDR3: CASSVQGNSPLHF. CDR3 in DNA: TGCGCCAGCAGCGTACAGGGGAATTCACCCCTCCACTTT.

The V call is TRBV28, the J call TRBJ1-2; 8 positions match TRBD1. The CDR3 length is 15 residues. The germline CDR1 and CDR2 sequences are MDHEN and SYDVKM. With 6 bases clipped from V and 4 bases from J, the junction kept 10 bases outside the gene matches. CDR3 sequence (DNA): TGTGCCAGCAGCTCCCACGGGACAGGTCCCTATGGCTACACCTTC. Translated: CASSSHGTGPYGYTF.

The chain carries TRBV19 and TRBJ2-5, with D possibly matching TRBD2 (5 bases). The CDR3 contains 15 residues. Germline values: CDR1 LNHDA, CDR2 SQIVND (reference sequence). V was pared by 1 base and J by 5 bases, with 14 bases between. The CDR3 loop is CASSIVHSGGETQYF. CDR3 DNA sequence: TGTGCCAGTAGTATAGTACACTCTGGCGGGGAGACCCAGTACTTC.

V and J are TRBV23-1 and TRBJ1-3; 8 positions match TRBD1. TRBV23-1 is labeled an ORF, and its function is uncertain. The CDR3 consists of 14 residues. J lost 8 bases, V lost 0 bases, and 3 bases had no gene match. The CDR3 region is CASSQSDRVDTIYF. CDR3 nucleotide sequence: TGCGCCAGCAGTCAATCGGACAGGGTGGACACCATATATTTT.

This clone showed up just a few times. The chain has TRBV5-6 and TRBJ1-4; no clear D gene. The ends were cut back, 3 bases at V and 4 bases at J, with 10 bases in the middle. This CDR3 has 14 residues. Germline V gene lookup returns CDR1 SGHDT and CDR2 YYEEEE. The CDR3 DNA reads TGTGCCAGCAGCTCGGGGAAAATTAATGAAAAACTGTTTTTT. Protein product: CASSSGKINEKLFF.

In DNA, the CDR3 is TGTGCCAGCAGAAAAGACAGTGCCGTGGCTTTCTTT. Its protein product is CASRKDSAVAFF. The V call is TRBV6-5, the J call TRBJ1-1; the D gene is possibly TRBD1 (5 bases). This CDR3 has 12 residues. Germline values: CDR1 MNHEY, CDR2 SVGAGI. The ends were cut back, 6 bases at V and 11 bases at J, with 16 bases in the middle.

The sample holds a few counts of this clone. The chain is built from TRBV30 and TRBJ2-1; D gene ambiguous. Germline lookup yields CDR1 GTSNPN and CDR2 SVGIG (reference sequence). The CDR3 runs to 11 residues. V lost 1 base and J lost 15, with 13 bases in between. The CDR3 region is CAWSGASTLFF. CDR3 DNA sequence: TGTGCCTGGAGTGGGGCATCAACTCTGTTCTTC. The full variable domain, with the rest looked up from reference TRBV30 and TRBJ2-1, is SQTIHQWPATLVQPVGSPLSLECTVEGTSNPNLYWYRQAAGRGLQLLFYSVGIGQISSEVPQNLSASRPQDRQFILSSKKLLLSDSGFYLCAWSGASTLFFGPGTRLTVL.

The chain is built from TRBV4-2 and TRBJ1-4; D remains ambiguous. Germline V gene data show CDR1 as LGHNA and CDR2 as YNFKEQ. The CDR3 has 17 amino acids. Trimming took off 0 bases at V and 2 bases at J, with 13 bases between the two ends. The CDR3 loop is CASSQDVADFTNEKLFF. CDR3 nucleotides: TGTGCCAGCAGCCAAGATGTGGCGGATTTTACTAATGAAAAACTGTTTTTT.

The chain uses TRBV5-4 and TRBJ2-3, with 8 bases aligning to TRBD2. V trimming: 0 bases; J trimming: 7 bases; junction bases outside the gene matches: 16. In germline, CDR1 is SGHNT, CDR2 YYREEE (reference sequence). There are 18 residues in the CDR3. The CDR3: CASSLVAGGLSSVYTQYF. The CDR3 nucleotides read TGTGCCAGCAGCTTGGTGGCGGGGGGACTCTCCTCCGTTTATACGCAGTATTTT. Together with reference TRBV5-4 and TRBJ2-3, the CDR3 gives the full variable domain: ETGVTQSPTHLIKTRGQQVTLRCSSQSGHNTVSWYQQALGQGPQFIFQYYREEENGRGNFPPRFSGLQFPNYSSELNVNALELDDSALYLCASSLVAGGLSSVYTQYFGPGTRLTVL.

V is TRBV28 and J is TRBJ2-7, with TRBD2 identical over 12 bases. The trim removed 4 bases at V and 11 bases at J, leaving 12 bases unmatched. The germline V gene has CDR1 MDHEN and CDR2 SYDVKM. This CDR3 has 15 residues. The CDR3: CASSSSTSGSYWEYF. For the CDR3, the DNA is TGTGCCAGCAGTTCCTCGACTAGCGGGAGTTATTGGGAGTACTTC.

This chain connects TRBV19 to TRBJ1-2, with D perhaps matching TRBD1 (5 bases). The ends were cut back, 10 bases at V and 2 bases at J, with 14 bases in the middle. CDR1 and CDR2 from the germline V gene are LNHDA and SQIVND (reference sequence). This CDR3 spans 13 amino acids. The CDR3 region has the DNA TGTGCCACTAGCGACAGACTGAACTATGGCTACACCTTC. Its translation: CATSDRLNYGYTF.

This chain uses TRBV28 with TRBJ1-1; the D gene is possibly TRBD1 (5 bases). Per germline, CDR1 MDHEN and CDR2 SYDVKM. The CDR3 covers 20 residues. V shed 6 bases and J shed 3 bases, with 32 bases lying between them. As DNA, the CDR3 is TGTGCCAGCAGCACTATTTTCAACAGGAGTAAGCCGAAACGCGACACTGAAGCTTTCTTT. It specifies CASSTIFNRSKPKRDTEAFF.

The chain recombines TRBV7-6 with TRBJ2-3; 7 nucleotides line up with TRBD1. Per the germline V gene, CDR1 is SGHVS and CDR2 is FNYEAQ. The CDR3 totals 17 residues. The V and J ends lost 2 bases and 0 bases, in that order; junction bases with no gene match: 8. CDR3 DNA: TGTGCCAGCAGCTTACTTTTAGGGGGCTCAAGCACAGATACGCAGTATTTT. It is translated as CASSLLLGGSSTDTQYF.

This clone has a single count. This chain joins TRBV7-2 and TRBJ1-5; the match to TRBD1 covers 7 bases. The CDR3 contains 15 residues. J lost 4 bases, V lost 1 base, and 4 bases had no gene match. Germline-derived CDR1 and CDR2 are SGHTA and FQGNSA. The chain's CDR3 is CASSLVTGENQPQHF. In DNA form, the CDR3 reads TGTGCCAGCAGCTTAGTTACAGGGGAGAATCAGCCCCAGCATTTT. Using reference TRBV7-2 and TRBJ1-5 for the parts outside the CDR3, the full variable domain is GAGVSQSPSNKVTEKGKDVELRCDPISGHTALYWYRQSLGQGLEFLIYFQGNSAPDKSGLPSDRFSAERTGGSVSTLTIQRTQQEDSAVYLCASSLVTGENQPQHFGDGTRLSIL.